The TCR beta chain under discussion was sequenced for a study of cytomegalovirus exposure and HLA in healthy donors. PCR employed 60 Vbeta and 13 Jbeta primers. Libraries were prepared by immunoSEQ multiplex PCR; TCRdb keeps only in-frame clonotypes and omits some of them. Of about 120,000 clones listed, about 70% are singletons. This clone was counted once. What it binds is unknown. Study-level findings and limits: Accurate HLA-A and HLA-B prediction from TCR beta sequences was reported for most subjects. There were a few CMV-associated chains whose specificity for CMV antigens was confirmed in vitro. For TCR beta chains, V- and J-gene trimming was later linked to a missense DCLRE1C variant.

This CDR3 region has 14 residues. The germline V and J ends were trimmed by 6 bases and 3 bases, with 11 bases remaining between them. Germline assignment: CDR1 SNHLY and CDR2 FYNNEI. The clonotype was recovered from a human donor in good health. This chain links TRBV2 with TRBJ2-2, with a possible D match to TRBD2 (5 bases). The specimen was PBMCs. The CDR3 region has the DNA TGTGCCAGCAGCGAGGGAACCTACACCGGGGAGCTGTTTTTT. Translating gives CASSEGTYTGELFF.